A single sample gave rise to the 22 T cell receptor beta chains below, sequenced in a study of T cell responses to AZD1222 COVID-19 vaccine. Only in-frame clones appear in the TCRdb table, and some are missing; sequencing was by immunoSEQ multiplex PCR. The sample contains fewer than 150,000 clones, more than 70% of which appear only once. The sequences come from peripheral blood, collected on day 0 of AZD1222 vaccination. The receptors were gathered from an adult in good health.

The chain links TRBV2 to TRBJ2-2; 8 bases fit TRBD1. The J segment lost 6 bases and the V segment lost 7 bases, leaving 19 bases of the junction unmatched. This CDR3 contains 18 residues. Germline V gene sequence: CDR1 SNHLY, CDR2 FYNNEI. CDR3 DNA: TGTGCCAGCACCAAGGACAGGGCTTCGAACGGTGGACCCGGGGAGCTGTTTTTT. This translates into CASTKDRASNGGPGELFF.

The chain employs TRBV5-1 and TRBJ1-6; 7 bases agree with TRBD1. CDR1 and CDR2 from the germline V gene are SGHRS and YFSETQ. This CDR3 is 16 amino acids long. V lost 1 base to trimming and J lost 5 bases; unmatched junction nucleotides: 6. The CDR3: CASSLSPGQNNSPLHF. The CDR3, as DNA: TGCGCCAGCAGCTTGTCCCCGGGACAGAATAATTCACCCCTCCACTTT.

This chain connects TRBV2 to TRBJ1-3; D ambiguous. From germline, CDR1 is SNHLY and CDR2 FYNNEI. The V gene lost 6 bases and the J gene lost 0 bases, with 9 bases spanning the gap. The CDR3 totals 14 residues. The CDR3 bases are TGTGCCAGCAGGGTCATGCTCTCTGGAAACACCATATATTTT. It yields the protein CASRVMLSGNTIYF.

The chain employs TRBV5-1 and TRBJ1-4, with a weak D call TRBD1 (6 bases). The CDR3 runs to 16 residues. Germline CDR1 SGHRS, CDR2 YFSETQ. Trimming shortened V by 0 bases and J by 8 bases, and 17 bases separated the two germline ends. The CDR3 DNA follows: TGCGCCAGCAGCTTGGCCAAAACGGGTGGGGGCGAAAAACTGTTTTTT. Protein sequence: CASSLAKTGGGEKLFF.

The genes are TRBV4-1 and TRBJ1-5; no clear D gene. V lost 2 bases to trimming and J lost 6 bases, with 17 bases between them. The CDR3 length is 16 residues. Germline CDR1 reads MGHRA; CDR2 reads YSYEKL. The CDR3 spells CASSQNLLRGIQPQHF. In nucleotides, the CDR3 is TGCGCCAGCAGCCAAAACCTCCTTCGAGGGATTCAGCCCCAGCATTTT.

J is TRBJ2-7 and V is TRBV10-2; 15 bases fit TRBD2. The CDR3 loop spans 18 amino acids. Losses at the gene ends were 2 bases for V and 2 bases for J; bases not matched to a gene: 7. CDR1 is WSHSY, CDR2 SAAADI, per germline. For the CDR3, the DNA is TGCGCCAGCAGTGAGCCATTGCGGACTAGCGGGGGGGCCTACGAGCAGTACTTC. It translates to CASSEPLRTSGGAYEQYF.

The chain couples TRBV7-7 to TRBJ2-1; possibly TRBD1 for D (6 bases). Germline CDR1 SSHAT, CDR2 FNYEAQ (reference sequence). The length of the CDR3 is 15 residues. The ends were cut back, 5 bases at V and 7 bases at J, with 18 bases in the middle. The CDR3 DNA reads TGTGCCAGCAGCCTTAGTTGGGGGCCCGGGAATGAGCAGTTCTTC. Protein product: CASSLSWGPGNEQFF. Full variable domain (missing parts from reference TRBV7-7 and TRBJ2-1): GAGVSQSPRYKVTKRGQDVTLRCDPISSHATLYWYQQALGQGPEFLTYFNYEAQPDKSGLPSDRFSAERPEGSISTLTIQRTEQRDSAMYRCASSLSWGPGNEQFFGPGTRLTVL.

This chain uses TRBV27 with TRBJ1-5, with 10 bases fitting TRBD1. Trimming at V came to 6 bases and at J to 2 bases, leaving 4 bases not matched to a gene. Germline CDR1 reads MNHEY; CDR2 reads SMNVEV (reference sequence). The CDR3 length is 15 residues. CDR3 sequence reads: CASRAGTGGNQPQHF. The CDR3 nucleotides are TGTGCCAGCAGAGCCGGGACAGGGGGCAATCAGCCCCAGCATTTT.

The chain joins TRBV7-8 to TRBJ2-3, with D uncertain. With 1 base removed from V and 6 bases from J, the gap between germline ends came to 5 bases. This CDR3 spans 12 amino acids. The germline V gene has CDR1 SGHVS and CDR2 FQNEAQ. The chain's CDR3 is CASSLVGDTQYF. Written as DNA, the CDR3 is TGTGCCAGCAGCTTAGTAGGGGATACGCAGTATTTT.

This sequence joins TRBV7-2 and TRBJ1-2; possibly TRBD1 for D (5 bases). This CDR3 comprises 13 residues. Germline-derived CDR1 and CDR2 are SGHTA and FQGNSA. Trimming took off 1 base at V and 6 bases at J, with 9 bases between the two ends. CDR3 in amino acids: CASSLGREDGYTF. In DNA, the CDR3 is TGTGCCAGCAGCTTAGGCAGGGAGGATGGCTACACCTTC.

CDR3 nucleotides: TGTGCCAGCAGCCAAGAGGCCGGGACACGGGGGTCCTATGGCTACACCTTC. Translating gives CASSQEAGTRGSYGYTF. The chain recombines TRBV3-1 (or the pseudogene TRBV3-2) with TRBJ1-2, with a possible D match to TRBD1 (6 bases). V shed 0 bases and J shed 4 bases, with 18 bases lying between them. The V gene's germline CDR1 is LGHDT and CDR2 YNNKEL (reference sequence). This CDR3 has 17 amino acids.

The rearrangement joins TRBV11-2 to TRBJ2-6; D is unclear. The CDR3 is 16 residues long. Trimming stripped 5 bases from V and 1 base from J, with 12 bases between. Per germline, CDR1 SGHAT and CDR2 FQNNGV. The CDR3 sequence: CASSPLRASGANVLTF. CDR3 DNA sequence: TGTGCCAGCAGCCCCCTAAGGGCGTCTGGGGCCAACGTCCTGACTTTC.

This sequence joins TRBV27 and TRBJ1-4; D might be TRBD1 (6 bases). CDR1 is MNHEY and CDR2 is SMNVEV in the germline V gene (reference sequence). CDR3 size: 14 residues. V lost 6 bases, J lost 7 bases, and 15 bases lay in between. The DNA of the CDR3 is TGTGCCAGCAGCCCCACAGGGCAGGGTGAAAAACTGTTTTTT. This translates into CASSPTGQGEKLFF.

The chain uses TRBV9 and TRBJ1-1; 7 bases fit TRBD1. This CDR3 has 15 residues. Per germline, CDR1 SGDLS and CDR2 YYNGEE. J was trimmed by 3 bases and V by 1 base; bases with no gene match: 6. DNA for the CDR3: TGTGCCAGCAGCGTACGACAGGGAGGGTACACTGAAGCTTTCTTT. Translation: CASSVRQGGYTEAFF.

DNA for the CDR3: TGTGCCAGCAGCAAATTGGACAGCTTTAGCAATCAGCCCCAGCATTTT. It codes for CASSKLDSFSNQPQHF. V gene TRBV21-1 combines with J gene TRBJ1-5; TRBD1, the table's D call, was not compared with the DNA. TRBV21-1 is shown as a pseudogene. This CDR3 has 16 amino acids.

This clone was counted a single time. The chain uses TRBV9 and TRBJ2-2; 9 bases line up with TRBD2. This CDR3 region has 15 residues. Germline V lookup: CDR1 SGDLS, CDR2 YYNGEE. V shed 5 bases, J shed 6 bases, and the junction held 8 bases outside the gene matches. In DNA, the CDR3 is TGTGCCAGCAGTCAAGGACTAGCGAGAGCCGGGGAGCTGTTTTTT. It is translated as CASSQGLARAGELFF.

The V gene is TRBV28, the J gene TRBJ2-7; 10 bases align to TRBD1. Unmatched junction bases numbered 11, after V lost 8 bases and J lost 4 bases. The CDR3 covers 15 residues. CDR1 and CDR2 from the germline V gene are MDHEN and SYDVKM. The CDR3: CASVQGGTGAYEQYF. CDR3 in DNA: TGTGCCAGCGTTCAAGGGGGGACAGGGGCTTACGAGCAGTACTTC.

The V call is TRBV18, the J call TRBJ2-4, with 11 bases matching TRBD1. Germline V CDR1 and CDR2: KGHSH, LQKENI. J gave up 2 bases and V 3 bases, and 6 bases lay outside the gene matches. The CDR3 sequence is 17 residues long. CDR3 coding DNA: TGTGCCAGCTCACCTCCGGGACAGGGGGTATCCAAAAACATTCAGTACTTC. Translated, it gives CASSPPGQGVSKNIQYF.

This CDR3 reads CASSYGQNSYEQYF. The CDR3 nucleotides are TGTGCCAGCAGTTACGGTCAGAACTCCTACGAGCAGTACTTC. The chain recombines TRBV6-6 with TRBJ2-7; no clear D gene. Germline V gene data show CDR1 as MNHNY and CDR2 as SVGAGI (reference sequence). V lost 2 bases, J lost 0 bases, and 8 bases lay in between. The CDR3 is 14 residues long.

The genes are TRBV7-6 and TRBJ1-1; no clear D. V lost 5 bases and J 0 bases, leaving 13 bases between the germline ends. The CDR3 has 15 residues. Germline V gene data show CDR1 as SGHVS and CDR2 as FNYEAQ. The CDR3: CASSPTPLLNTEAFF. The CDR3 DNA reads TGTGCCAGCAGCCCGACCCCCTTATTGAACACTGAAGCTTTCTTT.

The genes are TRBV6-5 and TRBJ1-1, with D uncertain. Germline V CDR1 and CDR2: MNHEY, SVGAGI. Trimming took off 2 bases at V and 5 bases at J, with 9 bases between the two ends. This CDR3 contains 13 residues. For the CDR3, the DNA is TGTGCCAGCAGTTACAGGGTCTCGACTGAAGCTTTCTTT. Translation gives CASSYRVSTEAFF.

The V and J genes are TRBV11-2 and TRBJ2-1; no reliable D call. Trimming stripped 1 base from V and 3 bases from J, with 4 bases between. Germline values: CDR1 SGHAT, CDR2 FQNNGV. The CDR3 is 13 residues long. CDR3 loop: CASSLANYNEQFF. The DNA for the CDR3 is TGTGCCAGCAGCTTAGCCAACTACAATGAGCAGTTCTTC.